This entry describes one T cell receptor (beta chain). This specimen belongs to a study of beta chain features in type 1 diabetes. The germline V gene has CDR1 LNHDA and CDR2 SQIVND (reference sequence). V lost 9 bases and J lost 1, with 12 bases in between. The CDR3 sequence is 13 residues long. TCRB transcripts that were expressed got sequenced, as all of the isolated RNA had been reverse transcribed. The method was immunoSEQ multiplex PCR; TCRdb's version includes in-frame clones alone and lacks a portion of them. The sample includes about 230,000 clones, around 9.6% of them seen just once. The receptor's source is a woman in her late teens or twenties in good health. The chain links TRBV19 to TRBJ1-1; D is uncertain. Sequencing input: naive CD4+ T cells from blood. CDR3 in DNA: TGTGCCAGCGCGGCGGTTGGGAACACTGAAGCTTTCTTT. Translated: CASAAVGNTEAFF.